Presented here are 25 T cell receptor beta chains from one specimen sequenced in a study of T cell responses to AZD1222 COVID-19 vaccine. Clones were read by immunoSEQ multiplex PCR, and TCRdb kept only the in-frame ones, dropping some. The repertoire includes about 86,000 clones, around 73% of them detected once, and around 20% sits in the top ten. The material sequenced was peripheral blood, taken on day 0 of AZD1222 vaccination. These receptors were taken from an adult in good health.

This chain uses TRBV11-2 with TRBJ2-5; tentatively, D is TRBD1 or TRBD2 (5 bases each). V was pared by 6 bases and J by 5 bases, with 25 bases between. The CDR3 length is 17 residues. In germline, CDR1 is SGHAT, CDR2 FQNNGV. The CDR3 here is CASRNTALIRGEETQYF. The CDR3 DNA reads as TGTGCCAGCAGAAACACAGCCCTAATTAGAGGGGAGGAGACCCAGTACTTC.

For this clone: The junction and the germline gene differ at one end; a read error may be behind it. J is TRBJ2-7 and V is TRBV18; perhaps TRBD2 as D (5 bases). The CDR3 consists of 13 residues. The germline gives CDR1 KGHSH, CDR2 LQKENI. The DNA for the CDR3 is TGTGCCAGCTCACCCGGATCCGGCGGGCCTCCAGTCTTC. This encodes CASSPGSGGPPVF.

The chain employs TRBV11-2 and TRBJ2-5; the D gene is possibly TRBD1 (5 bases). The CDR3 length is 15 residues. CDR1 is SGHAT, CDR2 FQNNGV, per germline. V lost 0 bases to trimming and J lost 5 bases, with 13 bases between them. The CDR3 spells CASSLDRAGRETQYF. DNA of the CDR3: TGTGCCAGCAGCTTAGACCGTGCAGGGCGGGAGACCCAGTACTTC. Complete variable domain (other parts from reference TRBV11-2 and TRBJ2-5): EAGVAQSPRYKIIEKRQSVAFWCNPISGHATLYWYQQILGQGPKLLIQFQNNGVVDDSQLPKDRFSAERLKGVDSTLKIQPAKLEDSAVYLCASSLDRAGRETQYFGPGTRLLVL.

In nucleotides, the CDR3 is TGTGCCAGCAGCGTAGTGGACAGGGGAATTGAAGCTTTCTTT. Protein: CASSVVDRGIEAFF. The chain uses TRBV9 and TRBJ1-1, with TRBD1 identical over 9 bases. The V gene end was trimmed by 0 bases and the J gene end by 7 bases; junction bases not matched to a gene: 4. This CDR3 spans 14 amino acids. Germline-derived CDR1 and CDR2 are SGDLS and YYNGEE.

The gene calls are TRBV19 and TRBJ2-5; 7 positions match TRBD1. The CDR3 totals 15 residues. Germline CDR1 is LNHDA and CDR2 is SQIVND (reference sequence). After removal of 3 bases from V and 6 bases from J, the junction contained 10 bases not matched to a gene. As DNA, the CDR3 is TGTGCCAGTAGTATCGCGACGCAGGGGGTACAGACCCAGTACTTC. Its protein product is CASSIATQGVQTQYF.

The chain is built from TRBV19 and TRBJ1-1; D not resolved. This CDR3 is built from 13 residues. Deletions cut 3 bases from V and 4 bases from J, with 9 bases between. Per germline, CDR1 LNHDA and CDR2 SQIVND (reference sequence). The CDR3: CASSIQGPTEAFF. In DNA, the CDR3 is TGTGCCAGTAGTATTCAAGGACCCACTGAAGCTTTCTTT.

V gene TRBV7-2 combines with J gene TRBJ1-3; tentatively, D is TRBD1 (6 bases). This CDR3 is 15 amino acids long. Trimming removed 5 bases at V and 4 bases at J, with 15 bases between. Germline V gene lookup returns CDR1 SGHTA and CDR2 FQGNSA. CDR3 amino acids: CASSPSPGEGNTIYF. CDR3 coding DNA: TGTGCCAGCAGCCCAAGCCCAGGGGAAGGAAACACCATATATTTT. Using reference TRBV7-2 and TRBJ1-3 for the parts outside the CDR3, the full variable domain is GAGVSQSPSNKVTEKGKDVELRCDPISGHTALYWYRQSLGQGLEFLIYFQGNSAPDKSGLPSDRFSAERTGGSVSTLTIQRTQQEDSAVYLCASSPSPGEGNTIYFGEGSWLTVV.

The CDR3 loop is CASFEGLFSGNTIYF. CDR3 sequence (DNA): TGTGCCAGCTTCGAGGGACTATTCTCTGGAAACACCATATATTTT. This chain uses TRBV18 with TRBJ1-3, with D maybe TRBD1 (5 bases). V was pared by 7 bases and J by 0 bases, with 13 bases between. Germline values: CDR1 KGHSH, CDR2 LQKENI. The CDR3 spans 15 residues.

CDR3 sequence: CAIRDRDDGELFF. As DNA, the CDR3 is TGTGCCATCAGAGACAGGGATGACGGGGAGCTGTTTTTT. The gene calls are TRBV10-3 and TRBJ2-2; TRBD1 aligns across 7 bases. Germline V gene data show CDR1 as ENHRY and CDR2 as SYGVKD. With 6 bases clipped from V and 7 bases from J, the junction kept 5 bases outside the gene matches. This CDR3 has 13 residues.

This clone was observed a handful of times. This chain links TRBV10-3 with TRBJ1-1; TRBD1 might be the D (6 bases). The length of the CDR3 is 15 residues. Looked up from germline, CDR1 is ENHRY and CDR2 is SYGVKD. V was cut by 3 bases and J by 7 bases, with 18 bases left in between. The DNA for the CDR3 is TGTGCCATCAGTGACTCCGGGGCAGGGGCCCGTGAAGCTTTCTTT. As protein: CAISDSGAGAREAFF.

The rearrangement links TRBV5-1 to TRBJ1-1; D remains unclear. Germline V gene sequence: CDR1 SGHRS, CDR2 YFSETQ. V lost 0 bases and J 5 bases, leaving 8 bases between the germline ends. This CDR3 contains 13 residues. CDR3 sequence: CASSLEAETEAFF. The CDR3 nucleotides are TGCGCCAGCAGCTTGGAGGCGGAAACTGAAGCTTTCTTT.

The chain carries TRBV7-8 and TRBJ2-2; TRBD1 matches 8 bases. The junction had 4 bases not matched to a gene; V was cut back by 10 bases and J by 0 bases. CDR1 and CDR2 (germline): SGHVS, FQNEAQ. The CDR3 consists of 14 residues. This chain's CDR3 is CATVTGANTGELFF. CDR3 nucleotide sequence: TGTGCCACCGTGACAGGGGCGAACACCGGGGAGCTGTTTTTT. Full variable domain (remainder filled in from reference TRBV7-8 and TRBJ2-2): GAGVSQSPRYKVAKRGQDVALRCDPISGHVSLFWYQQALGQGPEFLTYFQNEAQLDKSGLPSDRFFAERPEGSVSTLKIQRTQQEDSAVYLCATVTGANTGELFFGEGSRLTVL.

This chain connects TRBV7-2 to TRBJ1-6; a possible D gene is TRBD1 (5 bases). This CDR3 comprises 15 residues. Deletions cut 5 bases from V and 9 bases from J, with 17 bases between. Germline values: CDR1 SGHTA, CDR2 FQGNSA. CDR3: CASSPRDAKRSPLHF. The CDR3 DNA reads as TGTGCCAGCAGCCCCCGGGACGCTAAGCGTTCACCCCTCCACTTT.

This chain links TRBV27 with TRBJ1-6; D gene ambiguous. CDR1 and CDR2 from the germline V gene are MNHEY and SMNVEV (reference sequence). The CDR3 extends over 16 amino acids. Trimming took off 6 bases at V and 7 bases at J, with 19 bases between the two ends. In nucleotides, the CDR3 is TGTGCCAGCAGCCAACGGGGAGGTGTGAGGAATTCACCCCTCCACTTT. It translates to CASSQRGGVRNSPLHF.

The V gene is TRBV12-3 or TRBV12-4, the J gene TRBJ1-3; the D is unclear. The CDR3 runs 11 residues. Trimming pared 5 bases from V and 9 bases from J, leaving 8 bases between. DNA for the CDR3: TGTGCCAGCAGTCGCGAAAGCACCATATATTTT. Translating gives CASSRESTIYF.

This chain links TRBV27 with TRBJ2-5, with D perhaps assigned TRBD1 or TRBD2 (5 bases each). Germline lookup yields CDR1 MNHEY and CDR2 SMNVEV (reference sequence). Trimming pared 3 bases from V and 5 bases from J, leaving 13 bases between. CDR3 length equals 14 residues. CDR3 bases: TGTGCCAGCAGTTTCCCGGGGAAGGGGGAGACCCAGTACTTC. Translating it yields CASSFPGKGETQYF.

V usage is TRBV10-3 and J usage is TRBJ2-7; no definite D call. Germline V gene lookup returns CDR1 ENHRY and CDR2 SYGVKD. Trimming stripped 4 bases from V and 7 bases from J, with 17 bases between. The CDR3 has 14 amino acids. The CDR3 nucleotides are TGTGCCATCAGTGTGGGTGGGCACGACGAAGAGCAGTACTTC. This gives the protein CAISVGGHDEEQYF.

This clone has only one observation. CDR3 amino acids: CASSISDSSSYNEQFF. Here the CDR3 DNA reads TGTGCCAGTAGTATTTCGGACTCAAGCTCCTACAATGAGCAGTTCTTC. V and J are TRBV19 and TRBJ2-1, with D possibly matching TRBD2 (5 bases). Trimming took 3 bases from V and 0 from J, leaving 12 bases between them. The CDR3 covers 16 residues. The germline V gene has CDR1 LNHDA and CDR2 SQIVND (reference sequence).

This chain connects TRBV29-1 to TRBJ2-1; possible D gene TRBD2, 5 bases. The CDR3 consists of 12 residues. The germline V gene has CDR1 SQVTM and CDR2 ANQGSEA. Trimming shortened V by 3 bases and J by 6 bases, and 9 bases separated the two germline ends. Here the CDR3 DNA reads TGCAGCGTTGAGGGCGAGGGCAATGAGCAGTTCTTC. This gives the protein CSVEGEGNEQFF.

This clone was seen only a few times. The chain combines TRBV3-1 (or the pseudogene TRBV3-2) with TRBJ1-4, with D possibly TRBD1 on 6 matching bases. CDR3 length equals 16 residues. V lost 4 bases, J lost 4 bases, and 16 bases lay in between. Germline CDR1 and CDR2: LGHDT and YNNKEL (reference sequence). The chain's CDR3 is CASSPRDIFLNEKLFF. In DNA form, the CDR3 reads TGTGCCAGCAGCCCTCGGGACATTTTTCTTAATGAAAAACTGTTTTTT.

The V and J genes are TRBV19 and TRBJ1-5; TRBD1 matches 9 bases. V dropped 6 bases and J dropped 9; count of bases not matched to a gene: 6. The CDR3 runs to 13 residues. Germline V gene data show CDR1 as LNHDA and CDR2 as SQIVND (reference sequence). Here the CDR3 reads CASSRDRVGPQHF. DNA for the CDR3: TGTGCCAGTAGCCGGGACAGGGTGGGGCCCCAGCATTTT.

The chain couples TRBV7-7 to TRBJ2-1; 10 positions match TRBD2. J was trimmed by 9 bases and V by 4 bases; bases with no gene match: 15. The CDR3 spans 17 residues. Germline V lookup: CDR1 SSHAT, CDR2 FNYEAQ (reference sequence). The DNA of the CDR3 is TGTGCCAGCAGCTACCCCAGGAGACTAGCGGGTTTTTGTGAGCAGTTCTTC. It encodes CASSYPRRLAGFCEQFF.

This chain joins TRBV2 and TRBJ2-3; TRBD2 matches at 9 bases. The CDR3 is made up of 15 amino acids. V gave up 6 bases and J gave up 2 bases; unmatched junction bases: 6. Germline CDR1 reads SNHLY; CDR2 reads FYNNEI. CDR3 nucleotide sequence: TGTGCCAGCAGCTACCAGCGGGAGGCCACAGATACGCAGTATTTT. It translates to CASSYQREATDTQYF.

CDR3 nucleotide sequence: TGTGCCAGCTCACCGACCTTAACAGGAGGTATGAACACTGAAGCTTTCTTT. The encoded protein is CASSPTLTGGMNTEAFF. V usage is TRBV18 and J usage is TRBJ1-1; D is possibly TRBD1 (5 bases). CDR1 is KGHSH, CDR2 LQKENI, per germline. This CDR3 has 17 amino acids. Trimming pared 3 bases from V and 0 bases from J, leaving 17 bases between.

V and J are TRBV19 and TRBJ1-1; TRBD1 aligns across 7 bases. CDR3 length equals 14 residues. Germline-derived CDR1 and CDR2 are LNHDA and SQIVND (reference sequence). J gave up 5 bases and V 7 bases, and 10 bases lay outside the gene matches. In nucleotides, the CDR3 is TGTGCCAGTACCTTTACCGGACAGGTAACTGAAGCTTTCTTT. Encoded protein: CASTFTGQVTEAFF.